This T cell receptor (beta chain) appears in the sequencing data of a study of blood T cell repertoires in COVID-19. The CDR3 extends over 11 amino acids. Germline CDR1 SGHAT, CDR2 FQNNGV. V was shortened by 4 bases and J by 9 bases, with 7 bases between the two germline ends. The protocol was immunoSEQ multiplex PCR, while the TCRdb copy is restricted to in-frame clones and leaves out a portion. This table holds 200,000 to 250,000 clones, about nine tenths found once. This clone was seen only once. The receptor comes from a man younger than 40 who had recovered from COVID-19. Sequencing was carried out using peripheral blood. V and J are TRBV11-2 and TRBJ1-5, with TRBD1 as a possible D gene (5 bases). The CDR3 region has the DNA TGTGCCAGCAGCTCGGGGGGGCCCCAGCATTTT. Translated, it gives CASSSGGPQHF.